The T cell receptor (beta chain) under discussion was sequenced for a study of cytomegalovirus exposure and HLA in healthy donors. The overall study: When about 400 donors were genotyped, 80% to 90% of them were found to fall in the Caucasian-associated ancestry cluster.

CDR3 length equals 15 residues. The germline V gene has CDR1 MNHNY and CDR2 SVGAGI (reference sequence). V was trimmed by 0 bases and J by 4 bases, leaving 11 bases between them. PCR was performed using 60 Vbeta and 13 Jbeta primers. Method: immunoSEQ multiplex PCR; TCRdb's copy keeps in-frame clones and lacks some. The sample table sets out about 130,000 clones. This TCR was sampled from a woman between 55 and 75 years old in good health and CMV-seronegative. The source material was PBMCs. The chain recombines TRBV6-6 with TRBJ2-3; D may be TRBD2 (6 bases). The CDR3: CASSYSRRDADTQYF. CDR3 coding DNA: TGTGCCAGCAGTTACTCGAGGCGGGACGCAGATACGCAGTATTTT.